This T cell receptor (beta chain) was captured in a study of untreated major depressive disorder. V lost 3 bases and J 5 bases, leaving 14 bases between the germline ends. The CDR3 runs 15 residues. Per germline, CDR1 SNHLY and CDR2 FYNNEI. Using immunoSEQ multiplex PCR, the repertoire was profiled, and TCRdb retains in-frame clones only, with some absent. The sample lists some 25,000 clones; approximately 91% were seen once. Regarding this clone: No antigen is known for it.

Notes on the study in general: CD4+ T cells from depressed patients used TRBV05-01 (Vbeta 5.1) more often than controls.

DSM-IV major depressive disorder patients had Hamilton Rating Scale scores of 18 or more. Typically approximately 96% of enriched cells were CD4+. The chain carries TRBV2 and TRBJ1-3; tentative D call: TRBD1 (5 bases). This TCR was sampled from a woman in her twenties or thirties with major depressive disorder. The sequenced sample was CD4+ T cells from PBMCs. The DNA of the CDR3 is TGTGCCAGCAGTGACGTCGGGGGGAACCGAAACACCATATATTTT. It translates to CASSDVGGNRNTIYF.